What follows describes a single TCR beta chain. The target antigen is unknown. CDR1 is KGHSH, CDR2 LQKENI, per germline. The CDR3 consists of 15 residues. The V and J ends lost 2 bases and 4 bases respectively, with 11 bases between them. Repertoires were generated with immunoSEQ multiplex PCR, while TCRdb's copy carries only in-frame clones and drops some. Of about 100,000 clones in the sample, 75% to 85% were seen once. This sample was taken from a study of T cell clones after liver transplantation. Study-wide results and limits: Small, mixed patient groups and varying post-transplant times limit these conclusions.

The gene calls are TRBV18 and TRBJ1-4; D might be TRBD1 (5 bases). The sample was CD4+ T cells from blood, taken before liver transplant. The receptor was isolated from a human donor who received a liver transplant. Written as DNA, the CDR3 is TGTGCCAGCTCACCAGACAAGGGGATTAATGAAAAACTGTTTTTT. Protein: CASSPDKGINEKLFF.